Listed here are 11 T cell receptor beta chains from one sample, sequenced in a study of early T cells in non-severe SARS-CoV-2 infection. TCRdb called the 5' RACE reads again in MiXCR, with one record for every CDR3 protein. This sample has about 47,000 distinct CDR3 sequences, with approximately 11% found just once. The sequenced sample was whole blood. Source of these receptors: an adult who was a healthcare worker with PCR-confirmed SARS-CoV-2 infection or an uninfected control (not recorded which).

The CDR3 spells CASSPTRASGNEQFF. The CDR3 DNA reads as TGTGCCAGCAGCCCCACCAGAGCTAGCGGCAATGAGCAGTTCTTC. The chain couples TRBV7-2 to TRBJ2-1; 7 nucleotides align to TRBD2. V was pared by 5 bases and J by 6 bases, with 10 bases of the junction left unmatched. Looked up from germline, CDR1 is SGHTA and CDR2 is FQGNSA. There are 15 residues in the CDR3.

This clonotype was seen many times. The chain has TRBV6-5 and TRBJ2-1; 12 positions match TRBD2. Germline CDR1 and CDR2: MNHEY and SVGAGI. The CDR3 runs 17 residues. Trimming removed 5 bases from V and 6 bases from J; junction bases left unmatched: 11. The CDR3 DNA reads TGTGCCAGCAGTCGTGCGAGCGGGGGACTAGCGGGCAATGAGCAGTTCTTC. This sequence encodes CASSRASGGLAGNEQFF.

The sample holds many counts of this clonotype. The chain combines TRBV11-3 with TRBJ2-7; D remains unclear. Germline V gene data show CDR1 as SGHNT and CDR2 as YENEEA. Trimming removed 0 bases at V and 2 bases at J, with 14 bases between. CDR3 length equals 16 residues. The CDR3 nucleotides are TGTGCCAGCAGCTTAGATGGCAGTAAGGCAGCCTACGAGCAGTACTTC. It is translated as CASSLDGSKAAYEQYF.

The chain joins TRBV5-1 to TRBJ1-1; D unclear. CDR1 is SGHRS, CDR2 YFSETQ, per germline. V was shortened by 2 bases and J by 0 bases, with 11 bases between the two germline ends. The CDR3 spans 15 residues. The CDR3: CASSFGPIMNTEAFF. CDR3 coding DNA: TGCGCCAGCAGCTTTGGACCTATCATGAACACTGAAGCTTTCTTT.

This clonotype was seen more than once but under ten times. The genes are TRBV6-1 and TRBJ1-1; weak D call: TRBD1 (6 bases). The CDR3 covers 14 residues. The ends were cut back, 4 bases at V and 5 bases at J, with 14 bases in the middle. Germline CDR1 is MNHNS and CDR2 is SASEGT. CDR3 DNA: TGTGCCAGCAGTGTCGGGGGAAGGGGGACTGAAGCTTTCTTT. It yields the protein CASSVGGRGTEAFF.

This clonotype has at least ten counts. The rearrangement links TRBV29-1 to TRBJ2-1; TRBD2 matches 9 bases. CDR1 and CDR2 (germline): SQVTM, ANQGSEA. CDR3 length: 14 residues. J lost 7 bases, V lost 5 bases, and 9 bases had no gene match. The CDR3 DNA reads TGCAGCGTTTCCCTGGCTAGCGGGGCGAATGAGCAGTTCTTC. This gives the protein CSVSLASGANEQFF.

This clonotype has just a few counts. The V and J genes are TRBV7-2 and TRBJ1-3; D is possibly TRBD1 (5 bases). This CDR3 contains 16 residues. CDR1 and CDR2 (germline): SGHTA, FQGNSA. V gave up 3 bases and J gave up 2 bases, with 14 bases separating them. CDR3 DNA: TGTGCCAGCAGCTTTCGTACAGGTTTCACTGGAAACACCATATATTTT. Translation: CASSFRTGFTGNTIYF.

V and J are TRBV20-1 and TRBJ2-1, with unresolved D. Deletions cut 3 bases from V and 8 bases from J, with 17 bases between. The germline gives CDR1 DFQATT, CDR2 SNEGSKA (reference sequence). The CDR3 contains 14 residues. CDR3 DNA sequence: TGCAGTGCTAGTAGCCTCGTCTATGGGTATGAGCAGTTCTTC. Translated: CSASSLVYGYEQFF.

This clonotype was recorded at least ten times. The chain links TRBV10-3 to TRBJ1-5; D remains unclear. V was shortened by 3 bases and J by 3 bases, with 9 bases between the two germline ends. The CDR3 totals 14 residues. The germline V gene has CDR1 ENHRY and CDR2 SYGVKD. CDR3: CAISEARSNQPQHF. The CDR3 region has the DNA TGTGCCATCAGTGAAGCCAGGTCCAATCAGCCCCAGCATTTT.

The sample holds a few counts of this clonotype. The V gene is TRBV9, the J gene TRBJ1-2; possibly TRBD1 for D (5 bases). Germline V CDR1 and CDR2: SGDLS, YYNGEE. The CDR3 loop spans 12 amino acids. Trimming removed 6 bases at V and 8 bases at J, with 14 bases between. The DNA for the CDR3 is TGTGCCAGCAACCGATTGGGGGGAGGCTACACCTTC. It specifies CASNRLGGGYTF.

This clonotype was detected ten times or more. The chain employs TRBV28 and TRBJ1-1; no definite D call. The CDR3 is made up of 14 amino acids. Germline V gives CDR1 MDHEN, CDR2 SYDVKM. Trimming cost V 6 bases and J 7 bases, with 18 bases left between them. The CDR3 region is CASSLLEGKSEAFF. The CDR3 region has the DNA TGTGCCAGCAGCTTACTAGAAGGCAAGAGTGAAGCTTTCTTT.